Presented here are 29 T cell receptor beta chains from one specimen sequenced in a study of CD8+ T cells in alopecia areata. Treatment noted: oral pan-JAK inhibitor, 5-10 mg twice daily. TCR sequencing used cDNA made by reverse transcription of extracted RNA. Profiling relied on immunoSEQ multiplex PCR, and the TCRdb table lists in-frame clones only, not all of them. The sample lists about 150,000 clones; roughly 65% were seen once. The sequencing used CD4+ T cells sorted from blood, collected at week 4, from a patient treated with tofacitinib. All receptors derive from a human donor with alopecia areata.

This sequence joins TRBV29-1 and TRBJ2-1, with 13 bases lining up with TRBD2. The CDR3 runs to 14 residues. Germline CDR1 and CDR2: SQVTM and ANQGSEA. V shed 7 bases, J shed 6 bases, and the junction held 6 bases outside the gene matches. This CDR3 is CSATSGGALNEQFF. CDR3 in DNA: TGCAGCGCCACTAGCGGGGGGGCCCTCAATGAGCAGTTCTTC.

The rearrangement joins TRBV6-5 to TRBJ1-1, with 7 nucleotides matching TRBD1. Per the germline V gene, CDR1 is MNHEY and CDR2 is SVGAGI. The V and J ends lost 6 bases and 4 bases, in that order; junction bases with no gene match: 5. This CDR3 has 13 amino acids. The CDR3: CASRRQGFTEAFF. CDR3 coding DNA: TGTGCCAGCAGACGACAGGGCTTCACTGAAGCTTTCTTT.

This sequence joins TRBV30 and TRBJ2-1, with unresolved D. Germline lookup yields CDR1 GTSNPN and CDR2 SVGIG (reference sequence). Trimming pared 2 bases from V and 15 bases from J, leaving 20 bases between. This CDR3 has 13 residues. The CDR3 coding sequence is TGTGCCTGGAGTCTTTCCTTGGACCTGTCCCCGTTCTTC. Residues: CAWSLSLDLSPFF.

This chain uses TRBV19 with TRBJ1-1; 8 bases map to TRBD1. Trimming at V came to 8 bases and at J to 3 bases, leaving 11 bases not matched to a gene. The CDR3 consists of 15 residues. The V gene's germline CDR1 is LNHDA and CDR2 SQIVND (reference sequence). The DNA of the CDR3 is TGTGCCAGTCAACCCCGGGACAGGTTTTACACTGAAGCTTTCTTT. Residues: CASQPRDRFYTEAFF.

The table lists this clone with many counts. The chain has TRBV30 and TRBJ2-3; tentatively, D is TRBD2 (6 bases). The CDR3 is 12 residues long. CDR1 GTSNPN and CDR2 SVGIG come from the germline V gene (reference sequence). Deletions cut 5 bases from V and 6 bases from J, with 12 bases between. The CDR3 is CAWRGNGDTQYF. CDR3 coding DNA: TGTGCCTGGCGGGGGAATGGGGATACGCAGTATTTT.

The chain joins TRBV7-2 to TRBJ2-1; 10 bases fit TRBD2. The V and J ends lost 7 bases and 2 bases, in that order; junction bases with no gene match: 5. This CDR3 spans 15 amino acids. CDR1 SGHTA and CDR2 FQGNSA come from the germline V gene. The CDR3 region is CASIPSGGPYNEQFF. CDR3 nucleotide sequence: TGTGCCAGCATCCCTAGCGGGGGCCCCTACAATGAGCAGTTCTTC.

In this sample, this clone turned up once. This chain links TRBV19 with TRBJ1-2; possible D gene TRBD1, 5 bases. V lost 7 bases, J lost 2 bases, and 14 bases lay in between. CDR1 LNHDA and CDR2 SQIVND come from the germline V gene (reference sequence). The CDR3 consists of 14 residues. Here the CDR3 DNA reads TGTGCCAGTAATAACATCGGGGGAAACTATGGCTACACCTTC. This codes for CASNNIGGNYGYTF. Supplemented by reference TRBV19 and TRBJ1-2, the full variable domain reads DGGITQSPKYLFRKEGQNVTLSCEQNLNHDAMYWYRQDPGQGLRLIYYSQIVNDFQKGDIAEGYSVSREKKESFPLTVTSAQKNPTAFYLCASNNIGGNYGYTFGSGTRLTVV.

The V gene is TRBV29-1, the J gene TRBJ2-5; the match to TRBD1 covers 9 bases. The germline gives CDR1 SQVTM, CDR2 ANQGSEA. The CDR3 is 15 amino acids. The V gene end was trimmed by 1 base and the J gene end by 7 bases; junction bases not matched to a gene: 10. The CDR3 loop reads CSVEAVDRGVGTQYF. The DNA of the CDR3 is TGCAGCGTTGAAGCCGTGGACAGGGGCGTTGGGACCCAGTACTTC.

This clone was seen only a few times. The gene calls are TRBV18 and TRBJ1-2; 7 bases map to TRBD1. Trimming cost V 6 bases and J 0 bases; bases outside gene matches: 7. This CDR3 has 15 residues. CDR1 and CDR2 from the germline V gene are KGHSH and LQKENI. CDR3 DNA sequence: TGTGCCAGCTCGCCGTGGGACAGCCCTAACTATGGCTACACCTTC. Translating gives CASSPWDSPNYGYTF.

This clone was observed once. This chain links TRBV30 with TRBJ1-4; D is possibly TRBD1 (5 bases). CDR3 length equals 12 residues. The germline V gene has CDR1 GTSNPN and CDR2 SVGIG (reference sequence). Trimming pared 4 bases from V and 8 bases from J, leaving 11 bases between. CDR3 residues: CAWKGVQEKLFF. The CDR3 nucleotides are TGTGCCTGGAAAGGGGTCCAGGAAAAACTGTTTTTT.

This clone showed up just once. This rearrangement joins TRBV9 to TRBJ2-3, with a possible D match to TRBD1 (5 bases). Trimming took 0 bases from V and 2 from J, leaving 10 bases between them. Germline CDR1 is SGDLS and CDR2 is YYNGEE. The CDR3 is 15 residues long. CDR3 coding DNA: TGTGCCAGCAGCGTAGTGGTTGGGGCCACAGATACGCAGTATTTT. Translating it yields CASSVVVGATDTQYF.

This clone was seen a few times. This chain joins TRBV10-3 and TRBJ2-7, with 10 bases lining up with TRBD1. The CDR3 has 13 residues. With V trimmed by 10 bases and J by 2 bases, 5 bases remained unmatched. Germline CDR1 and CDR2: ENHRY and SYGVKD. The DNA of the CDR3 is TGTGCCAGCACCGGGACAGGGGCCTACGAGCAGTACTTC. This sequence encodes CASTGTGAYEQYF.

This clone was recorded only once. The rearrangement uses TRBV7-2 and TRBJ1-2, with unresolved D. Germline lookup yields CDR1 SGHTA and CDR2 FQGNSA. This CDR3 has 13 amino acids. V lost 5 bases and J 8 bases, leaving 15 bases between the germline ends. The CDR3, as DNA: TGTGCCAGCAGCAATCGAGAACTTATGGGCTACACCTTC. It codes for CASSNRELMGYTF.

The chain employs TRBV30 and TRBJ1-2; D remains unclear. Between the trimmed V and J ends, which lost 0 bases and 9 bases, there was a span of 17 bases. Germline CDR1 GTSNPN, CDR2 SVGIG (reference sequence). The CDR3 spans 14 residues. The CDR3 nucleotides are TGTGCCTGGAGTGTTAGTTGGTCAGGATGGAGCTACACCTTC. Translating gives CAWSVSWSGWSYTF. Looking up the rest from reference TRBV30 and TRBJ1-2 gives the full variable domain: SQTIHQWPATLVQPVGSPLSLECTVEGTSNPNLYWYRQAAGRGLQLLFYSVGIGQISSEVPQNLSASRPQDRQFILSSKKLLLSDSGFYLCAWSVSWSGWSYTFGSGTRLTVV.

This chain connects TRBV29-1 to TRBJ2-1; 7 bases agree with TRBD1. The V gene's germline CDR1 is SQVTM and CDR2 ANQGSEA. With V trimmed by 8 bases and J by 7 bases, 8 bases remained unmatched. There are 12 residues in the CDR3. The CDR3 reads CSFRDSYNEQFF. In DNA form, the CDR3 reads TGCAGCTTCCGGGACAGTTATAATGAGCAGTTCTTC.

The V and J genes are TRBV5-4 and TRBJ2-5, with a weak D call TRBD2 (5 bases). V was clipped by 0 bases and J by 7 bases, with 7 bases between them. CDR1 and CDR2 from the germline V gene are SGHNT and YYREEE (reference sequence). This CDR3 region has 12 residues. The CDR3, as DNA: TGTGCCAGCAGCTTGGTTCGGGGGACCCAGTACTTC. It translates to CASSLVRGTQYF.

The chain links TRBV29-1 to TRBJ2-1; D is perhaps TRBD2 (6 bases). Germline loops: CDR1 SQVTM, CDR2 ANQGSEA. Trimming cost V 5 bases and J 6 bases, with 11 bases left between them. The CDR3 has 12 residues. The CDR3 spells CSVRDSINEQFF. The CDR3 coding sequence is TGCAGCGTTCGGGACTCCATCAATGAGCAGTTCTTC.

The V call is TRBV18, the J call TRBJ2-6; no clear D gene. V dropped 3 bases and J dropped 0 bases, with 12 bases sitting between them. CDR1 and CDR2 from the germline V gene are KGHSH and LQKENI. The CDR3 totals 17 residues. CDR3 DNA sequence: TGTGCCAGCTCACCGTGGTTGGGCGACTCTGGGGCCAACGTCCTGACTTTC. Translating it yields CASSPWLGDSGANVLTF.

The chain recombines TRBV29-1 with TRBJ1-1; 7 nucleotides align to TRBD1. Germline V CDR1 and CDR2: SQVTM, ANQGSEA. J gave up 8 bases and V 6 bases, and 6 bases lay outside the gene matches. CDR3 length: 11 amino acids. CDR3 region: CSVGGQLEAFF. The CDR3, as DNA: TGCAGCGTCGGGGGACAGTTAGAAGCTTTCTTT.

The J gene is TRBJ2-5, the V gene TRBV20-1; D remains ambiguous. V shed 6 bases and J shed 2 bases, with 7 bases lying between them. Germline CDR1 and CDR2: DFQATT and SNEGSKA (reference sequence). The CDR3 sequence is 11 residues long. This CDR3 reads CSAELQETQYF. DNA for the CDR3: TGCAGTGCCGAGTTACAAGAGACCCAGTACTTC.

This rearrangement joins TRBV7-3 to TRBJ1-2; tentative D call: TRBD1 (5 bases). V was pared by 1 base and J by 4 bases, with 10 bases between. The germline V gene encodes CDR1 SGHTA and CDR2 FQGTGA. This CDR3 region has 14 residues. The CDR3 region has the DNA TGTGCCAGCAGCTTAAGCGCAGGGCCCTATGGCTACACCTTC. Protein sequence: CASSLSAGPYGYTF.

The chain employs TRBV5-1 and TRBJ1-5; TRBD1 matches at 10 bases. This CDR3 has 16 amino acids. The trim removed 4 bases at V and 4 bases at J, leaving 8 bases unmatched. Looked up from germline, CDR1 is SGHRS and CDR2 is YFSETQ. This CDR3 reads CASSPGTGDLNQPQHF. In nucleotides, the CDR3 is TGCGCCAGCAGCCCCGGGACAGGGGACCTAAATCAGCCCCAGCATTTT.

This clone was counted a few times. The rearrangement uses TRBV29-1 and TRBJ2-7; 8 bases map to TRBD1. The CDR3 is made up of 12 amino acids. J lost 3 bases, V lost 7 bases, and 5 bases had no gene match. Germline V lookup: CDR1 SQVTM, CDR2 ANQGSEA. CDR3 residues: CSADTGGYEQYF. The DNA of the CDR3 is TGCAGCGCCGATACAGGGGGCTACGAGCAGTACTTC.

The chain couples TRBV20-1 to TRBJ2-1; no clear D. Between the trimmed V and J ends, which lost 3 bases and 9 bases, there was a span of 9 bases. The CDR3 is made up of 11 amino acids. Looked up from germline, CDR1 is DFQATT and CDR2 is SNEGSKA (reference sequence). Here the CDR3 reads CSASLRGEQFF. CDR3 bases: TGCAGTGCTAGCCTGCGTGGTGAGCAGTTCTTC.

V gene TRBV7-2 combines with J gene TRBJ2-1; maybe TRBD2 (5 bases). This CDR3 region has 16 residues. The germline gives CDR1 SGHTA, CDR2 FQGNSA. Trimming stripped 3 bases from V and 4 bases from J, with 16 bases between. The CDR3 DNA is TGTGCCAGCAGCTTTAACCTCCGGGAACCTTACAATGAGCAGTTCTTC. This translates into CASSFNLREPYNEQFF.

The chain employs TRBV14 and TRBJ2-1; possibly TRBD1 or TRBD2 for D (5 bases each). The CDR3 is made up of 12 amino acids. V lost 4 bases, J lost 8 bases, and 9 bases lay in between. In germline, CDR1 is SGHDN, CDR2 FVKESK. CDR3 DNA sequence: TGTGCCAGCAGCCTCGGGACCTATGAGCAGTTCTTC. Its protein is CASSLGTYEQFF. Drawing the rest from reference TRBV14 and TRBJ2-1, the complete variable domain is EAGVTQFPSHSVIEKGQTVTLRCDPISGHDNLYWYRRVMGKEIKFLLHFVKESKQDESGMPNNRFLAERTGGTYSTLKVQPAELEDSGVYFCASSLGTYEQFFGPGTRLTVL.

The CDR3 coding sequence is TGTGCCAGCAGTGTAACAGACCAAGAGACCCAGTACTTC. It yields the protein CASSVTDQETQYF. The rearrangement uses TRBV6-1 and TRBJ2-5; D call uncertain. Germline V gives CDR1 MNHNS, CDR2 SASEGT. This CDR3 contains 13 residues. V was pared by 4 bases and J by 0 bases, with 6 bases between.

This sequence joins TRBV5-6 and TRBJ2-3, with D maybe TRBD1 (5 bases). This CDR3 spans 15 amino acids. V was cut by 0 bases and J by 5 bases, with 13 bases left in between. Germline V gives CDR1 SGHDT, CDR2 YYEEEE. The CDR3 DNA sequence: TGTGCCAGCAGCTTGGATTACCAGGGTGGAGATACGCAGTATTTT. Amino acids: CASSLDYQGGDTQYF. The variable domain in full, completed from reference TRBV5-6 and TRBJ2-3, reads DAGVTQSPTHLIKTRGQQVTLRCSPKSGHDTVSWYQQALGQGPQFIFQYYEEEERQRGNFPDRFSGHQFPNYSSELNVNALLLGDSALYLCASSLDYQGGDTQYFGPGTRLTVL.

This clone has just a few counts. This chain connects TRBV19 to TRBJ2-2; D perhaps matches TRBD1 (5 bases). CDR3 size: 15 residues. Germline CDR1 LNHDA, CDR2 SQIVND (reference sequence). V was cut by 4 bases and J by 4 bases, with 13 bases left in between. DNA for the CDR3: TGTGCCAGTAGTAAGGACAAAACTCCCACCGGGGAGCTGTTTTTT. Its protein is CASSKDKTPTGELFF.